This TCR beta chain was recorded in a study of blood T cell repertoires in COVID-19. Study details: Material from acute and convalescent COVID-19 was sourced from the United States, Italy and Spain. The analysed material was cDNA or gDNA that came from T cells, B-cell-depleted T cells, or PBMCs.

Per the original data handling: Amplification with reference gene primers provided the estimates of nucleated cell counts. The method was immunoSEQ multiplex PCR; TCRdb's version includes in-frame clones alone and lacks a portion of them. The V and J calls and clone size come from that table; D and trimming were worked out from the DNA. The table shows about 130,000 clones, with around four fifths occurring only once. V lost 8 bases, J lost 8 bases, and 12 bases stayed unmatched. This CDR3 has 14 amino acids. In germline, CDR1 is SGDLS, CDR2 YYNGEE. Source material: peripheral blood. The rearrangement links TRBV9 to TRBJ1-2; 10 bases agree with TRBD1. The clonotype originates from a man between 60 and 70 years old with acute or convalescent COVID-19. The CDR3 DNA sequence: TGTGCCAGTACAAGTAGGGGGACAGGGGAAGGCTACACCTTC. It specifies CASTSRGTGEGYTF. The full variable domain, in which reference TRBV9 and TRBJ1-2 provide the parts outside the CDR3, is DSGVTQTPKHLITATGQRVTLRCSPRSGDLSVYWYQQSLDQGLQFLIQYYNGEERAKGNILERFSAQQFPDLHSELNLSSLELGDSALYFCASTSRGTGEGYTFGSGTRLTVV.